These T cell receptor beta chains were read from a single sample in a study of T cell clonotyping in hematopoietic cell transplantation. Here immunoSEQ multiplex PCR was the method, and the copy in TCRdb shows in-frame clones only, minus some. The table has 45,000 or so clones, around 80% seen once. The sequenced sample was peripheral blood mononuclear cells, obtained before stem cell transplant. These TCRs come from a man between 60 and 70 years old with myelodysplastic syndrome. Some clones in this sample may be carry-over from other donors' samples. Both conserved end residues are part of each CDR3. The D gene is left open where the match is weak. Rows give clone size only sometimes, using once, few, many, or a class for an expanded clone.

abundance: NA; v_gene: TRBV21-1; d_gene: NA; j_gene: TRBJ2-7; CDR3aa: CASSKGTGDYEQYF; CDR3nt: TGTGCCAGCAGCAAAGGGACAGGGGACTACGAGCAGTACTTC
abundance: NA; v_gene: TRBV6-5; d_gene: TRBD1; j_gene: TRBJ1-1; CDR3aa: CASSFVQGADAFF; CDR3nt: TGTGCCAGCAGTTTCGTCCAGGGGGCGGATGCTTTCTTT
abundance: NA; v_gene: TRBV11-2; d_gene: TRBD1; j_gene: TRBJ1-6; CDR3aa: CASSYRGYNSPLHF; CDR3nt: TGTGCCAGCAGTTACAGGGGGTATAATTCACCCCTCCACTTT
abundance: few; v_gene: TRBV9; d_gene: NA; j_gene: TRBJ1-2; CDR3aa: CASSAGKVDRFYGYTF; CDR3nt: TGTGCCAGCAGCGCCGGAAAGGTAGACAGGTTCTATGGCTACACCTTC
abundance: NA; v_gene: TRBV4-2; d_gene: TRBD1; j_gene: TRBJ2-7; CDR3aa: CASSQEGQGEIYEQYF; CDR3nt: TGTGCCAGCAGCCAAGAGGGACAGGGGGAGATCTACGAGCAGTACTTC
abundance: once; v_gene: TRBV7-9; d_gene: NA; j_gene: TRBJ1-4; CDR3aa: CASALTGANEKLFF; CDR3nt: TGTGCCAGCGCCCTGACCGGGGCTAATGAAAAACTGTTTTTT
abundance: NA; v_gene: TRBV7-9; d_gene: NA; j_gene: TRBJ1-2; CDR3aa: CASSLEQTYYGYTF; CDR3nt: TGTGCCAGCAGCTTAGAACAGACTTACTATGGCTACACCTTC
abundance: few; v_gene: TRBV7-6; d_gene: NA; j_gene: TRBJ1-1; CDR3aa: CASSLAGLNTEAFF; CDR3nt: TGTGCCAGCAGCTTAGCAGGGCTGAACACTGAAGCTTTCTTT
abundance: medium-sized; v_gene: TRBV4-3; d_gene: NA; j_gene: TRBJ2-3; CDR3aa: CASSQENRIGVTQYF; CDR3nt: TGCGCCAGCAGCCAAGAGAATAGGATTGGGGTTACGCAGTATTTT
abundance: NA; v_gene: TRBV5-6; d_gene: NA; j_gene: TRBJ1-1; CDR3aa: CASSPRVWTEAFF; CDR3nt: TGTGCCAGCAGTCCCCGCGTATGGACTGAAGCTTTCTTT
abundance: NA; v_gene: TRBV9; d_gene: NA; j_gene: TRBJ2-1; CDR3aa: CASSVEEYNEQFF; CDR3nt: TGTGCCAGCAGCGTAGAGGAATACAATGAGCAGTTCTTC
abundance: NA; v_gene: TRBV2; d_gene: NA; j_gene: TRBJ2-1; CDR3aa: CASSASAGTYNEQFF; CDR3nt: TGTGCCAGCAGTGCGAGCGCCGGAACGTACAATGAGCAGTTCTTC
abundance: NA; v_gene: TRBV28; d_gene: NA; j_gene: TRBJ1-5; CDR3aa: CASSLEAGFGNQPQHF; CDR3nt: TGTGCCAGCAGTTTAGAAGCAGGGTTCGGCAATCAGCCCCAGCATTTT
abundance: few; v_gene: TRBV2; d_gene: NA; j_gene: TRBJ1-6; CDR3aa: CASSQDGPSSYNSPLHF; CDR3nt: TGTGCCAGCAGTCAAGACGGCCCGAGCTCCTATAATTCACCCCTCCACTTT
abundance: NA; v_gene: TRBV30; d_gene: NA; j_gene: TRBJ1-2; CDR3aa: CAWSVLEFYGYTF; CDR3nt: TGTGCCTGGAGTGTACTAGAGTTCTATGGCTACACCTTC
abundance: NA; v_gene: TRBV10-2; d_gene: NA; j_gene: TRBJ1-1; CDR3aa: CASSPYDRNTEAFF; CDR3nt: TGCGCCAGCAGTCCCTACGACAGGAACACTGAAGCTTTCTTT
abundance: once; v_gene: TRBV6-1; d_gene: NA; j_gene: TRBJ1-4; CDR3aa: CASSDSGGDEKLFF; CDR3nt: TGTGCCAGCAGTGATAGTGGAGGAGATGAAAAACTGTTTTTT
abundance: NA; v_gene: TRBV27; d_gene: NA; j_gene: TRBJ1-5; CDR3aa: CASSSSTPTHPLNSNQPQHF; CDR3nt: TGTGCCAGCAGTTCATCGACACCTACACATCCCCTCAATAGCAATCAGCCCCAGCATTTT
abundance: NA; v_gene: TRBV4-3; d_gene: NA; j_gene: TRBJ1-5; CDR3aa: CASSQDVSQPQHF; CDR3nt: TGCGCCAGCAGCCAAGATGTGAGTCAGCCCCAGCATTTT
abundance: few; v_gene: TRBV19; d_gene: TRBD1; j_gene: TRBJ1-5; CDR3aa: CASSPQGVDNQPQHF; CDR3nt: TGTGCCAGTAGTCCCCAGGGGGTCGACAATCAGCCCCAGCATTTT
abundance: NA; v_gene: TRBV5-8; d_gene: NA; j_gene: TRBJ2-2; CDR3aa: CASSLLVTYTGELFF; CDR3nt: TGTGCCAGCAGCTTGCTAGTTACTTACACCGGGGAGCTGTTTTTT
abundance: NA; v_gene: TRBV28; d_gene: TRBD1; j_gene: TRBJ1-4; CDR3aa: CASSETGVGEKLFF; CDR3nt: TGTGCCAGCAGTGAGACAGGGGTCGGGGAAAAACTGTTTTTT
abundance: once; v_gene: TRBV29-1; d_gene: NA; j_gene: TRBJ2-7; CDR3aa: CSVVGSYEQYF; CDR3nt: TGCAGCGTTGTGGGATCCTACGAGCAGTACTTC
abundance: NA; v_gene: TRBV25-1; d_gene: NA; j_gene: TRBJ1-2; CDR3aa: CASSAHPTGNYGYTF; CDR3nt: TGTGCCAGCAGTGCCCACCCGACTGGGAACTATGGCTACACCTTC
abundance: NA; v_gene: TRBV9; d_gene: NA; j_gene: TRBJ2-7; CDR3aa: CASSVDPGPKLEQYF; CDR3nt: TGTGCCAGCAGCGTAGATCCCGGACCGAAATTGGAGCAGTACTTC
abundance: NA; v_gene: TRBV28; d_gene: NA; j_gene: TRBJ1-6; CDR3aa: CASSFPKFRTGDYNSPLHF; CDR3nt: TGTGCCAGCAGTTTTCCTAAATTCCGGACTGGAGACTATAATTCACCCCTCCACTTT
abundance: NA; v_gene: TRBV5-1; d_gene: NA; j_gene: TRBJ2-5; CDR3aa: CASSLGRGQETQYF; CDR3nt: TGCGCCAGCAGCTTGGGTAGGGGGCAAGAGACCCAGTACTTC
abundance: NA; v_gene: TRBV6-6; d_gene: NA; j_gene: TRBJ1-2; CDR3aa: CASSPGLGGGGYTF; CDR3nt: TGTGCCAGCAGCCCAGGTTTGGGTGGGGGCGGCTACACCTTC
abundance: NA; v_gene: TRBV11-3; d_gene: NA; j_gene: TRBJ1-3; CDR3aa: CASSLEGPGGNTIYF; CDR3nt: TGTGCCAGCAGCTTAGAAGGGCCAGGAGGAAACACCATATATTTT
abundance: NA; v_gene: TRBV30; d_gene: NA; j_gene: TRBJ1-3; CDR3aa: CAWRESGNTIYF; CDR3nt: TGTGCCTGGAGGGAGTCTGGAAACACCATATATTTT
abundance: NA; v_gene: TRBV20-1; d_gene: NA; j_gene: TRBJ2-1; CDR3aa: CSAIYYNEQFF; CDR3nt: TGCAGTGCCATATACTACAATGAGCAGTTCTTC
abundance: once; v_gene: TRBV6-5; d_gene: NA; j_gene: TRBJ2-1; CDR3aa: CASFSYNEQFF; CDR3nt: TGTGCCAGTTTCTCCTACAATGAGCAGTTCTTC
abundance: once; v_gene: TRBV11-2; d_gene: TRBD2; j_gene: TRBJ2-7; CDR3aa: CASSLERGSSYEQYF; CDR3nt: TGTGCCAGCAGCTTAGAGCGGGGGAGCTCCTACGAGCAGTACTTC
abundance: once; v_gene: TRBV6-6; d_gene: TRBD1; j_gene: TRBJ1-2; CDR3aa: CASSSMDRVGDGYTF; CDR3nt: TGTGCCAGCAGTTCCATGGACAGGGTGGGTGATGGCTACACCTTC
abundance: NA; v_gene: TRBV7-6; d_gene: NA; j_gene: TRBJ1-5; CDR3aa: CVRSREGETGNQPQHF; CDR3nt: TGTGTCAGATCCAGGGAAGGGGAGACGGGCAATCAGCCCCAGCATTTT
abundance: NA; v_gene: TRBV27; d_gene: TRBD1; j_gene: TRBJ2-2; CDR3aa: CASSKRQGRTTGELFF; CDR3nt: TGTGCCAGCAGTAAAAGACAGGGGCGAACCACCGGGGAGCTGTTTTTT
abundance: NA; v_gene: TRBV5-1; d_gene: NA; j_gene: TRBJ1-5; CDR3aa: CASSQTVNQPQHF; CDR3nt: TGCGCCAGCAGCCAGACAGTTAATCAGCCCCAGCATTTT
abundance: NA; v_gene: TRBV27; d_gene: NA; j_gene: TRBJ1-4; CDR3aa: CASSSRAPNEKLFF; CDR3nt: TGTGCCAGCAGTTCCAGGGCTCCTAATGAAAAACTGTTTTTT
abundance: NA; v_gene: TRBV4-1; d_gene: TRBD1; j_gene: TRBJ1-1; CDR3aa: CASSQDAAQGAGTEAFF; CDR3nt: TGCGCCAGCAGCCAAGATGCGGCACAGGGGGCGGGCACTGAAGCTTTCTTT
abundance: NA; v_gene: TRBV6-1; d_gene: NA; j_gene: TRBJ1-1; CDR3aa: CASSETRPGLEAFF; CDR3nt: TGTGCCAGCAGTGAAACGCGTCCGGGGCTGGAAGCTTTCTTT
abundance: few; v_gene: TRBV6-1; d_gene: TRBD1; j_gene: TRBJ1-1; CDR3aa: CASSEDRAGTEAFF; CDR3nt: TGTGCCAGCAGTGAGGACAGGGCGGGCACTGAAGCTTTCTTT
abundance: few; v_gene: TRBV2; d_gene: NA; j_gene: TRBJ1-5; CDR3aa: CASNRELNQPQHF; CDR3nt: TGTGCCAGCAACAGGGAACTCAATCAGCCCCAGCATTTT
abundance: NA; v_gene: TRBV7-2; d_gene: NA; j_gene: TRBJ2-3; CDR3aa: CASSLRSETSYDTQYF; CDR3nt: TGTGCCAGCAGCTTAAGATCGGAGACTAGTTATGATACGCAGTATTTT
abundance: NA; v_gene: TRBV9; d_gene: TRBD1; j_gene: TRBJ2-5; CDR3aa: CASSAGQPLGRETQYF; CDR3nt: TGTGCCAGCAGCGCGGGACAGCCCCTTGGTAGGGAGACCCAGTACTTC
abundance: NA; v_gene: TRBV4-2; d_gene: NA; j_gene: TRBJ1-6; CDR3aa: CASSQEGVYNSPLHF; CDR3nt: TGTGCCAGCAGCCAAGAAGGGGTCTATAATTCACCCCTCCACTTT
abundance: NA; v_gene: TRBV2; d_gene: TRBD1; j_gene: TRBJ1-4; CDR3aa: CASRGDRGLSSATNEKLFF; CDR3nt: TGTGCCAGCAGAGGGGACAGGGGACTTTCTTCGGCAACTAATGAAAAACTGTTTTTT
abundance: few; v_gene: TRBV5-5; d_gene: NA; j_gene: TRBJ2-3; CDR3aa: CASSLQDTQYF; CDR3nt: TGTGCCAGCAGCCTACAAGATACGCAGTATTTT
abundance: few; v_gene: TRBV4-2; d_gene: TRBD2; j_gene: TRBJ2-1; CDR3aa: CASSQVSSGKNEQFF; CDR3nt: TGTGCCAGCAGCCAAGTGTCTAGCGGAAAGAATGAGCAGTTCTTC
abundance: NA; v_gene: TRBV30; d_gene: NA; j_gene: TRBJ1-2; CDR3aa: CAWSIGTWVDYGYTF; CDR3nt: TGTGCCTGGAGTATTGGGACCTGGGTCGACTATGGCTACACCTTC
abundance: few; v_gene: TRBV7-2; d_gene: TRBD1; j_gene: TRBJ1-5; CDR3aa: CASSPQGQGNQPQHF; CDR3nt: TGTGCCAGCAGCCCACAGGGACAGGGGAATCAGCCCCAGCATTTT
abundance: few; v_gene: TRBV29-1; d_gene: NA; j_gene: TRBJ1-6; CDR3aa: CSVATGFLGSPLHF; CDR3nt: TGCAGCGTTGCAACCGGGTTTCTGGGATCACCCCTCCACTTT
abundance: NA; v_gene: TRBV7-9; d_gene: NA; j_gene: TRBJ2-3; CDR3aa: CASSLNRGAISTSTDTQYF; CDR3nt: TGTGCCAGCAGCTTAAATCGGGGGGCGATAAGTACAAGCACAGATACGCAGTATTTT
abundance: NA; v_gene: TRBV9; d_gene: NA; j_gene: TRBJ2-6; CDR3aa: CASSQGGSGANVLTF; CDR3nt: TGTGCCAGCAGCCAGGGGGGCTCTGGGGCCAACGTCCTGACTTTC
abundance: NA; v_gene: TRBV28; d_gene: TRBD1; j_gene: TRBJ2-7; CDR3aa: CASSPPGTGNGREQYF; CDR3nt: TGTGCCAGCAGTCCCCCCGGGACAGGAAATGGGCGGGAGCAGTACTTC
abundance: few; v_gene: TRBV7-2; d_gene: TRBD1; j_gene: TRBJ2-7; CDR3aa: CASSSTTGALYYEQYF; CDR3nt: TGTGCCAGCAGCTCAACGACAGGGGCGTTATACTACGAGCAGTACTTC
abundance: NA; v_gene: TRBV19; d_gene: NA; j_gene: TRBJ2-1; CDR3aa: CASGTGDWSYNEQFF; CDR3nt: TGTGCCAGTGGGACTGGAGACTGGTCATACAATGAGCAGTTCTTC
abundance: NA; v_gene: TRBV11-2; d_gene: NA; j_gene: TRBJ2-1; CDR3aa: CASSRDMASSYNEQFF; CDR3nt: TGTGCCAGCAGCCGCGATATGGCCAGCTCCTACAATGAGCAGTTCTTC
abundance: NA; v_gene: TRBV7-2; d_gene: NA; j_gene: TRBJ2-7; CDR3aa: CASSLESTRSYEQYF; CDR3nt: TGTGCCAGCAGCTTAGAATCTACAAGATCCTACGAGCAGTACTTC
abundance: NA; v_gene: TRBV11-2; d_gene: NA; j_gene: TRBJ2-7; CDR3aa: CASSENLYAQYF; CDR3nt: TGTGCCAGCAGCGAGAACCTATACGCGCAGTACTTC
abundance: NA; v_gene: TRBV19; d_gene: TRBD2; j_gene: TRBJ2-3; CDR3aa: CASSNGLAGVDTQYF; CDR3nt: TGTGCCAGCTCCAATGGGCTAGCGGGGGTCGATACGCAGTATTTT